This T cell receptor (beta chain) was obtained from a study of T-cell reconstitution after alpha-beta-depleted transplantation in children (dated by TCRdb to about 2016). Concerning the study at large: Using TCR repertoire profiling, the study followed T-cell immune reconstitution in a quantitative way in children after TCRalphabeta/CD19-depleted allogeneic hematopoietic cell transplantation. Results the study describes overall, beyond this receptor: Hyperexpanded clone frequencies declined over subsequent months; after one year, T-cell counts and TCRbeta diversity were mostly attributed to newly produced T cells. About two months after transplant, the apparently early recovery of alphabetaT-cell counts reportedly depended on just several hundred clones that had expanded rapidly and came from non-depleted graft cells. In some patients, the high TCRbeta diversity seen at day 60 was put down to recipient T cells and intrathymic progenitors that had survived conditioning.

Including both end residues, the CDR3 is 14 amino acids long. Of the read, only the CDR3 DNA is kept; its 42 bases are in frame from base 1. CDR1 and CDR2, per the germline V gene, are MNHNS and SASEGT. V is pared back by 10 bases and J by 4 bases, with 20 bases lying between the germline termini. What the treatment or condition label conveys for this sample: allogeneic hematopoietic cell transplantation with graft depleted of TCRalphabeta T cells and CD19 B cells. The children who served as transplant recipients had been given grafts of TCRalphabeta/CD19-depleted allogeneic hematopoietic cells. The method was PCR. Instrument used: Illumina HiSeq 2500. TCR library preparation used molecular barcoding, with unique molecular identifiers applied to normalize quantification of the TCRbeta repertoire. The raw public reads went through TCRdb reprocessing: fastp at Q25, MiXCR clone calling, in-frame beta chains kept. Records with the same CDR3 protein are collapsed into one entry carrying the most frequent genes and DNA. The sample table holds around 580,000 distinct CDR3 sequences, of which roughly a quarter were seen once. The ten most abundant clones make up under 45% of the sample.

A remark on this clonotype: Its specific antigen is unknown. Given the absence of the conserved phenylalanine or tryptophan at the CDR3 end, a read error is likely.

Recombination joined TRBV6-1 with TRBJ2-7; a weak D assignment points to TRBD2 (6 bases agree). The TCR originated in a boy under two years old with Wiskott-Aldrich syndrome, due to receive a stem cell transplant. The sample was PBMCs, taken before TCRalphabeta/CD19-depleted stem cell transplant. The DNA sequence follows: TGTGCCACCAGCCCCCGGGAGTGGGGGTACGAGCAGTACTCC. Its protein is CATSPREWGYEQYS.